This T cell receptor (beta chain) was observed in a study of spatial heterogeneity in lung cancer. General study points: Tracking of tumor mutation counts was seen in expanded intratumoral alpha and beta TCR counts.

Sample time point: sample taken at primary tumor resection. This clonotype has a count of ten or more. The antigen remains unidentified. In a library made to pick up alpha chains, this beta chain is a stray read with a size that means little. A unique molecular identifier was attached to every TCR cDNA molecule. TCRdb re-analysed the 5' RACE reads in MiXCR, keeping a single row per CDR3 protein. The sample comprises approximately 9,500 distinct CDR3 sequences, roughly an eighth of which are singletons, and roughly a tenth rests with the top ten. The sequence came from a male donor with early-stage non-small cell lung cancer. Specimen: lung tumor tissue, collected at surgery.

The CDR3 nucleotides read TGCAGTGCAGAAACAGGGGAGTTTGGTGGCTACACCTTC. Translating gives CSAETGEFGGYTF. This chain connects TRBV20-1 to TRBJ1-2, with 7 bases lining up with TRBD1. This CDR3 contains 13 residues. The junction had 11 bases not matched to a gene; V was cut back by 6 bases and J by 7 bases. Germline assignment: CDR1 DFQATT and CDR2 SNEGSKA (reference sequence).